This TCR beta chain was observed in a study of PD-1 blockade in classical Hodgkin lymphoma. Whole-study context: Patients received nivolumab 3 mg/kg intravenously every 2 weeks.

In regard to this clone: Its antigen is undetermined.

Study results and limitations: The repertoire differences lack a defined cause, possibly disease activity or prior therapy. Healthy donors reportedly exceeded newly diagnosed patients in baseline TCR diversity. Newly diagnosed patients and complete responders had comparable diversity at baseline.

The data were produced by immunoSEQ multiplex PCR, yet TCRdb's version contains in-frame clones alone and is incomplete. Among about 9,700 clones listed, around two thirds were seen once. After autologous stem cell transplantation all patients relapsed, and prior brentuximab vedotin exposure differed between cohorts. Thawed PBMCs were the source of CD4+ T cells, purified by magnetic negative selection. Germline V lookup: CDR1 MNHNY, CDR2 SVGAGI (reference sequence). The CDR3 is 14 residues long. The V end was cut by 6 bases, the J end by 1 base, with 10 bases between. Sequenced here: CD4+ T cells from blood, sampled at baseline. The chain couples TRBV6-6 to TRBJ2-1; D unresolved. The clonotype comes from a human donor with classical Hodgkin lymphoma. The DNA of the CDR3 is TGTGCCAGCAGCCGGACCATTTCCTACAATGAGCAGTTCTTC. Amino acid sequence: CASSRTISYNEQFF.